One sample yielded the 6 T cell receptor beta chains listed below, sequenced in a study of CD4 and CD8 cells across lung adenocarcinoma regions. One entry per CDR3 protein, called by TCRdb with MiXCR from the PCR reads. The sample contains tens of thousands of distinct CDR3 sequences, approximately 49% of which appear only once. The specimen sequenced was CD8+ T cells from the center of a lung tumor. Source of these receptors: a female donor with lung adenocarcinoma. The CD4 and CD8 labels of this study may be unreliable.

This chain connects TRBV6-5 to TRBJ1-2; tentatively, D is TRBD1 (6 bases). V gave up 3 bases and J gave up 4 bases, with 9 bases separating them. CDR3 length: 13 amino acids. Germline-derived CDR1 and CDR2 are MNHEY and SVGAGI. The CDR3 sequence: CASSYTGTYGYTF. As DNA, the CDR3 is TGTGCCAGCAGTTATACAGGGACCTATGGCTACACCTTC.

The chain is built from TRBV12-3 or TRBV12-4 and TRBJ2-1; D possibly matches TRBD1 or TRBD2 (5 bases each). The CDR3 has 15 amino acids. The V end was cut by 7 bases, the J end by 8 bases, with 21 bases between. As DNA, the CDR3 is TGTGCCAGCAATGGTCCGGGACGACCTTTGGATGAGCAGTTCTTC. Encoded protein: CASNGPGRPLDEQFF.

In this sample, this clonotype turned up many times. This chain joins TRBV6-4 and TRBJ1-6; D is perhaps TRBD1 (5 bases). Germline CDR1 is MRHNA and CDR2 is SNTAGT. The V end was cut by 6 bases, the J end by 5 bases, with 14 bases between. The length of the CDR3 is 15 residues. The CDR3: CASRGTGGDNSPLHF. CDR3 DNA sequence: TGTGCCAGCAGGGGGACGGGGGGAGATAATTCACCCCTCCACTTT.

The chain links TRBV27 to TRBJ2-4, with D possibly matching TRBD1 (6 bases). The ends were cut back, 8 bases at V and 13 bases at J, with 21 bases in the middle. CDR1 MNHEY and CDR2 SMNVEV come from the germline V gene (reference sequence). The CDR3 runs to 13 residues. CDR3 bases: TGTGCCAGCGGGGGCCAGGACCAAGAGATCCAGTACTTC. This translates into CASGGQDQEIQYF.

Sample share makes this clonotype medium-sized. The chain recombines TRBV6-9 with TRBJ2-7; D perhaps matches TRBD2 (5 bases). V was pared by 4 bases and J by 0 bases, with 10 bases between. CDR1 is MNHGY, CDR2 SVAAGI, per germline. This CDR3 is 14 amino acids long. CDR3 sequence: CASSSSGSSYEQYV. CDR3 sequence (DNA): TGTGCCAGCAGTTCCAGCGGAAGCTCCTACGAGCAGTACGTC.

The chain links TRBV6-5 to TRBJ2-3, with 15 bases lining up with TRBD2. Germline loops: CDR1 MNHEY, CDR2 SVGAGI. Germline trimming cut 4 bases from V and 1 base from J; bases unmatched to any gene: 9. The CDR3 is 19 amino acids. The CDR3 coding sequence is TGTGCCAGCAGTTCCACCGGACTAGCGGGGGGGCGACGCACAGATACGCAGTATTTT. As protein: CASSSTGLAGGRRTDTQYF.